This T cell receptor beta chain was captured by sequencing in a study of cytomegalovirus exposure and HLA in healthy donors. On this clone: Its antigen is unknown.

Overall study results and limits: Reported results showed that the classifier diagnosed cytomegalovirus status with high specificity and sensitivity. Investigators reported approximately 150 TCR beta chains as tied to cytomegalovirus.

V gave up 4 bases and J gave up 4 bases; unmatched junction bases: 9. CDR1 and CDR2 from the germline V gene are ENHRY and SYGVKD. CDR3 size: 15 residues. 13 Jbeta primers and 60 Vbeta primers were used for the PCR. TCRdb's copy holds only in-frame clones and misses some; the assay was immunoSEQ multiplex PCR. This table holds about 200,000 clones, approximately 80% found once. The source is a woman in her 30s in good health and CMV-seropositive. Sequenced material: PBMCs. The chain carries TRBV10-3 and TRBJ2-5; 7 nucleotides line up with TRBD2. The DNA for the CDR3 is TGTGCCATCAGTGTTTCCCAGGGCGGGAGAGAGACCCAGTACTTC. Protein sequence: CAISVSQGGRETQYF.